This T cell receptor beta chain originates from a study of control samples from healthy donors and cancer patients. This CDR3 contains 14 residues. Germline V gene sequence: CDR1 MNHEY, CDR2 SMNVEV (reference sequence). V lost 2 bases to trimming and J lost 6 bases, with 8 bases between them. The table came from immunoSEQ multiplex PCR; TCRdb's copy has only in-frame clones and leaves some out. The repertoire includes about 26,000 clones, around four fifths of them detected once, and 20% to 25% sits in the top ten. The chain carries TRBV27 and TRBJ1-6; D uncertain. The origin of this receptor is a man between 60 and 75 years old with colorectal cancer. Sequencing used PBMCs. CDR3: CASSLRQVNSPLHF. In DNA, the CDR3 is TGTGCCAGCAGTTTACGGCAGGTTAATTCACCCCTCCACTTT.